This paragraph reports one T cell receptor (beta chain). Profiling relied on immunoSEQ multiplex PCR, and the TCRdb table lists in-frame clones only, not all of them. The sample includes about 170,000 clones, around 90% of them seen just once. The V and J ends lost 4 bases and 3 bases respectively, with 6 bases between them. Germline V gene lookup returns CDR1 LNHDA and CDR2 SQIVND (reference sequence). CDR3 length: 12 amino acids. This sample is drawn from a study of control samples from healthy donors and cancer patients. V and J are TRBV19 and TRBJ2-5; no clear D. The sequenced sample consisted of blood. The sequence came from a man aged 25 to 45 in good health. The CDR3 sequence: CASSKRKETQYF. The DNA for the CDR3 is TGTGCCAGTAGTAAAAGGAAAGAGACCCAGTACTTC.